This TCR beta chain was documented in a study of early T cells in non-severe SARS-CoV-2 infection. In the study overall: RNA in bulk from unsorted whole blood was sequenced, and chains were unpaired.

Turning to this clonotype: Antigen unknown.

Study findings and constraints: VDJdb matching skewed toward anti-spike CD8 responses, missing private and CD4 specificities.

cDNA molecules, individually, were tagged with unique molecular identifiers. TCRdb passed the 5' RACE reads through MiXCR, listing each CDR3 protein once. Of around 86,000 distinct CDR3 sequences listed, roughly 14% were seen once; the top ten hold 0.58%. J was trimmed by 3 bases and V by 5 bases; bases with no gene match: 13. This CDR3 is built from 16 residues. Looked up from germline, CDR1 is MDHEN and CDR2 is SYDVKM. The V call is TRBV28, the J call TRBJ2-7; 7 bases fit TRBD2. Sequenced: whole blood. This receptor was taken from an adult who was a healthcare worker with PCR-confirmed SARS-CoV-2 infection or an uninfected control (not recorded which). This CDR3 reads CASSRGVGAVNYEQYV. Written as DNA, the CDR3 is TGTGCCAGCAGTCGGGGGGTTGGAGCGGTGAACTACGAGCAGTACGTC.